This T cell receptor (beta chain) originates from a study of radiation and T cells in renal cell carcinoma. About the study: Nephrectomy followed 15 Gy stereotactic body radiation by 4 weeks. The study's findings and limits: In blood, top tumor clones expanded by 2 weeks, shrinking by 4.

The table came from immunoSEQ multiplex PCR; TCRdb's copy has only in-frame clones and leaves some out. In the table there are 150,000 or so clones, around 90% of which are singletons. As concerns this clone: What it binds is unknown.

This CDR3 spans 20 amino acids. The germline CDR1 and CDR2 sequences are PRHDT and FYEKMQ (reference sequence). V lost 5 bases, J lost 9 bases, and 34 bases lay in between. Time point here: baseline pretreatment blood. Treatment noted: 15 Gy SBRT to primary tumor, nephrectomy 4 weeks later. Radiation-treated patients gave blood at baseline, week 2 and week 4. Clear cell pathology was present in this patient's renal cell carcinoma. The gene calls are TRBV13 and TRBJ1-4; weak D call: TRBD1 (5 bases). This TCR was recovered from a woman aged 65 to 85 with renal cell carcinoma. The source material was blood, sampled from a patient whose treatment included radiotherapy and nephrectomy. For the CDR3, the DNA is TGTGCCAGCAGCAGACAGTCGATGGCGTATGGTGATCCCCAAATGAAAAAACTGTTTTTT. Its translation: CASSRQSMAYGDPQMKKLFF.